The following is a T cell receptor beta chain sequence with its context. The antigen is undetermined. PCR involved 60 Vbeta and 13 Jbeta primers. Data came from immunoSEQ multiplex PCR; TCRdb stores just in-frame clones and leaves some out. Altogether 100,000 to 150,000 clones are present, roughly 76% being singletons, with the ten largest covering under 15%. The data belong to a study of cytomegalovirus exposure and HLA in healthy donors. General observations from the study: Information on immune exposure was restricted to one variable (CMV serostatus). Most observed TCR sequences were rare, whereas some public TCRs were detected in many donors.

The CDR3 loop spans 15 amino acids. Germline-derived CDR1 and CDR2 are KGHSH and LQKENI. V was pared by 5 bases and J by 5 bases, with 10 bases of the junction left unmatched. The receptor was derived from an older woman in good health and CMV-seropositive. The sample was PBMCs. J is TRBJ2-7 and V is TRBV18, with 9 positions matching TRBD1. The CDR3 is CASSSTGTGTDEQYF. The CDR3 bases are TGTGCCAGCTCATCAACCGGGACAGGGACGGACGAGCAGTACTTC. Full variable domain (missing parts from reference TRBV18 and TRBJ2-7): NAGVMQNPRHLVRRRGQEARLRCSPMKGHSHVYWYRQLPEEGLKFMVYLQKENIIDESGMPKERFSAEFPKEGPSILRIQQVVRGDSAAYFCASSSTGTGTDEQYFGPGTRLTVT.